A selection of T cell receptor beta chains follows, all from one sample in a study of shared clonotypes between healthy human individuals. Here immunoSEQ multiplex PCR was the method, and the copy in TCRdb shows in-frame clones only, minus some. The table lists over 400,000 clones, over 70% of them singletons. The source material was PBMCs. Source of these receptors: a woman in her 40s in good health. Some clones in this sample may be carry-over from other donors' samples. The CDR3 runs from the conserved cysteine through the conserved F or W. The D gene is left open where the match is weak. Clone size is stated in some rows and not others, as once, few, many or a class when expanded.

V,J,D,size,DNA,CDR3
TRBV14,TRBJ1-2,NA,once,TGTGCCAGCAGCCAAGTCGTGGGGTCAGGCTATGGCTACACCTTC,CASSQVVGSGYGYTF
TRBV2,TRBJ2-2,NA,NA,TGTGCCATCCGCTTTCGGGTCGGAGGCGGGGAGCTGTTTTTT,CAIRFRVGGGELFF
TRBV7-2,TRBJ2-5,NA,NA,TGTGCCAGCAGCTTGACTAGTGGCGGTCAAGAGACCCAGTACTTC,CASSLTSGGQETQYF
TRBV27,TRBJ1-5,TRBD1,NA,TGTGCCAGCAGTCCATACCCCAGGGGGTATAGCAATCAGCCCCAGCATTTT,CASSPYPRGYSNQPQHF
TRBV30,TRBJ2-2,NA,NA,TGTGCCTGGAGTGTTCTAAACACCGGGGAGCTGTTTTTT,CAWSVLNTGELFF
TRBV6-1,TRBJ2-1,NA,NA,TGTGCCAGCAACCGAATCGGGGGCGATGAGCAGTTCTTC,CASNRIGGDEQFF
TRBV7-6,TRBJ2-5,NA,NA,TGTGCCAGCAGCTTAGAGGCCTTTCAAGAGACCCAGTACTTC,CASSLEAFQETQYF
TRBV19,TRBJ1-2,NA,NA,TGTGCCAGTAGTGCCTGGACAGAGTGGAACTATGGCTACACCTTC,CASSAWTEWNYGYTF
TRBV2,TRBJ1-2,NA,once,TGTGCCAGCAGTGAGCAGGGCAACTATGGCTACACCTTC,CASSEQGNYGYTF
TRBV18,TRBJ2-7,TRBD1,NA,TGTGCCAGCTCACCAACAGGGGCGCACGACGAGCAGTACTTC,CASSPTGAHDEQYF
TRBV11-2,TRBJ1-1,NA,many,TGTGCCAGCAGCTCCCCTGAGTGGATTCGGGACACTGAAGCTTTCTTT,CASSSPEWIRDTEAFF
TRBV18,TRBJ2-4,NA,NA,TGTGCCAGCTCACCACAGGACGGCAAAAACATTCAGTACTTC,CASSPQDGKNIQYF
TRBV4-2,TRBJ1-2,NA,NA,TGTGCCAGCAGCCAAGACGTTAGGGCGACTAACTATGGCTACACCTTC,CASSQDVRATNYGYTF
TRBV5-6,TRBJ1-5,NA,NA,TGTGCCAGCAGCCGATTCGGGTCCAGGGTCGGGCAGCCCCAGCATTTT,CASSRFGSRVGQPQHF
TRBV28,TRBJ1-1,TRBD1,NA,TGTGCCAGCAAGAGGCAGGGGGCCGGTTTGGCTTTCTTT,CASKRQGAGLAFF
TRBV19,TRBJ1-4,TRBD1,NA,TGTGCCAGTAGTCCCGGACAGGGTGGGGCGGAACTGTTTTTT,CASSPGQGGAELFF
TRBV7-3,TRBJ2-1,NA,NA,TGTGCCAGCAGCTACAATGCCCGTGAGCAGTTCTTC,CASSYNAREQFF
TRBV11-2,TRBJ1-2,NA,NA,TGTGCCAGCAGGTCAAAAGGGACTAACTATGGCTACACCTTC,CASRSKGTNYGYTF
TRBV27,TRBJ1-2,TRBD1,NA,TGTGCCAGCAGTACTTTCACCGGGACAGGGGACTATGGCTACACCTTC,CASSTFTGTGDYGYTF
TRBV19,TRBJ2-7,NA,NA,TGTGCCAGTAGTATAATGGGGACCTACGAGCAGTACTTC,CASSIMGTYEQYF
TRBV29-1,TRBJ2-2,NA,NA,TGCAGCGCCCAACCCAGGGGTGGAACCGGGGAGCTGTTTTTT,CSAQPRGGTGELFF
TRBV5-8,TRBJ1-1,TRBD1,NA,TGTGCCAGCAGCCCCTCCGAGGGGGCGAGAACTGAAGCTTTCTTT,CASSPSEGARTEAFF
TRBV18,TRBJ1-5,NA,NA,TGTGCCAGCTCACCAGGGGGGGATCAGCCCCAGCATTTT,CASSPGGDQPQHF
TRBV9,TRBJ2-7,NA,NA,TGTGCCAGCAGCGTATCCAGCGGTAGCTCCTACGAGCAGTACTTC,CASSVSSGSSYEQYF
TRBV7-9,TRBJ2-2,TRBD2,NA,TGTGCCAGCAGCCTGACTAGCGGGAGGGCGACCGGGGAGCTGTTTTTT,CASSLTSGRATGELFF
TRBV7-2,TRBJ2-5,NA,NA,TGTGCCAGCAGCTCGGGGCGAGAGGAGACCCAGTACTTC,CASSSGREETQYF
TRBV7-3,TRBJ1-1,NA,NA,TGTGCCAGCAGCGCTGACAGTGCCACTGTTGCTTTCTTT,CASSADSATVAFF
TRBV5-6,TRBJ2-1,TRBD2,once,TGTGCCAGCACCGAACGTGGGCTAGCGGGAGCTAATGAGCAGTTCTTC,CASTERGLAGANEQFF
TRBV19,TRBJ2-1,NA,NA,TGTGCCAGTAGTATCGGCGGGATCACCAGCTCCTACAATGAGCAGTTCTTC,CASSIGGITSSYNEQFF
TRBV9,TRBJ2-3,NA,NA,TGTGCCAGCAGCGCAAGCGCATACACAGATACGCAGTATTTT,CASSASAYTDTQYF
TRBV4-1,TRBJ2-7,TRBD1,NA,TGCGCCAGCAGCCAAAGGAGACTTATGGGACAGGGGGCCGAGGCGGGCGAGCAGTACTTC,CASSQRRLMGQGAEAGEQYF
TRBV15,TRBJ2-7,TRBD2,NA,TGTGCCACCAGCTCTTTAGCGGGACCAGGGAACGAGCAGTACTTC,CATSSLAGPGNEQYF
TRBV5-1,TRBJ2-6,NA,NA,TGCGCCAGCAGCTTGGACGTATCTGGGGCCAACGTCCTGACTTTC,CASSLDVSGANVLTF
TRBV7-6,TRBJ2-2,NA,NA,TGTGCCAGCAGCTTAGTTTCGGGTGGTTCCGGGGAGCTGTTTTTT,CASSLVSGGSGELFF
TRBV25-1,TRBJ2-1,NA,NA,TGTGCCAGCAGGGGACCGCTGCCCTACAATGAGCAGTTCTTC,CASRGPLPYNEQFF
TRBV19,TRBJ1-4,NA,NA,TGTGCCAGTACCAGAACAGGGTTTAATGAAAAACTGTTTTTT,CASTRTGFNEKLFF
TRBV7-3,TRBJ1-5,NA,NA,TGTGCCAGCAGCTTTAACGTAAGGGGGGGTAGTCAGCCCCAGCATTTT,CASSFNVRGGSQPQHF
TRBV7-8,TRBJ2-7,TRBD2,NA,TGTGCCAGCAGCTCGTCTAGCGGGAGCTACGAGCAGTACTTC,CASSSSSGSYEQYF
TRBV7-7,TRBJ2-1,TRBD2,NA,TGTGCCAGCAGCTTTACTAGCGGGACTGGGGTTGAGCAGTTCTTC,CASSFTSGTGVEQFF
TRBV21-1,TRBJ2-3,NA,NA,TGTGCCAGCAGCAAAGTAGCTCTTTTGACTAGCGGGAGGGCCTTTAGAGATACGCAGTATTTT,CASSKVALLTSGRAFRDTQYF
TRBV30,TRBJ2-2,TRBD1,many,TGTGCCTGGAGCCTTTCGGACAGGGACACCGGGGAGCTGTTTTTT,CAWSLSDRDTGELFF
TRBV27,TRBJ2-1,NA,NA,TGTGCCAGCAGTGTCAACCGGGCCCACAATGAGCAGTTCTTC,CASSVNRAHNEQFF
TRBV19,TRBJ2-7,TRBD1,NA,TGTGCCAGTAGTAAAACCTTAACAGGGGATCGAGAGCAGTACTTC,CASSKTLTGDREQYF
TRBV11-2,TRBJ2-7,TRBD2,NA,TGTGCCAGCAGCTCCCCCACTAGCGGGAGAATCAACGAGCAGTACTTC,CASSSPTSGRINEQYF
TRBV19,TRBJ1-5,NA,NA,TGTGCCAGTAGTCCCAGGGAAGAACAGCCCCAGCATTTT,CASSPREEQPQHF
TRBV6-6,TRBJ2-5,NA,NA,TGTGCCAGCACCCCCCGACAGACCCAAGAGACCCAGTACTTC,CASTPRQTQETQYF
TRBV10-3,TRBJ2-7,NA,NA,TGTGCCATCAGTGCCGCCCTGGGGGAAGGCGAGCAGTACTTC,CAISAALGEGEQYF
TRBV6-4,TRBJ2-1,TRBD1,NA,TGTGCCAGCAGTGACACCGGGACAGGGTTCTACAATGAGCAGTTCTTC,CASSDTGTGFYNEQFF
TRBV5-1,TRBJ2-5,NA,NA,TGCGCCAGCAGCTTTGGTGATGAGACCCAGTACTTC,CASSFGDETQYF
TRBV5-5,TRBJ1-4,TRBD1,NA,TGTGCCAGCAGCAGCGACAGGGATGCAACTAATGAAAAACTGTTTTTT,CASSSDRDATNEKLFF